These 12 T cell receptor beta chains originate from one sample sequenced in a study of blood T cell repertoires in COVID-19. Method: immunoSEQ multiplex PCR; TCRdb's copy keeps in-frame clones and lacks some. The sample contains tens of thousands of clones, more than 75% of which appear only once. What was sequenced was peripheral blood. Source of these receptors: a human donor in a cohort sampled during active COVID-19.

V gene TRBV18 combines with J gene TRBJ2-2; D is undetermined. The CDR3 has 13 residues. Germline V gene lookup returns CDR1 KGHSH and CDR2 LQKENI. Trimming removed 3 bases at V and 7 bases at J, with 9 bases between. In nucleotides, the CDR3 is TGTGCCAGCTCACCCGCTCCGGGCGGGGAGCTGTTTTTT. Amino acids: CASSPAPGGELFF.

The chain carries TRBV28 and TRBJ2-7; 8 bases line up with TRBD1. The CDR3 consists of 18 residues. V dropped 2 bases and J dropped 3; count of bases not matched to a gene: 15. Germline values: CDR1 MDHEN, CDR2 SYDVKM. The CDR3 nucleotides are TGTGCCAGCAGTTTACCGGGACAGGAGTCGTTCCTTATCTACGAGCAGTACTTC. It specifies CASSLPGQESFLIYEQYF.

The CDR3 loop reads CATSREGLAGVETQYF. CDR3 sequence (DNA): TGTGCCACCAGCAGAGAGGGACTAGCGGGGGTGGAGACCCAGTACTTC. The rearrangement links TRBV15 to TRBJ2-5; 14 nucleotides align to TRBD2. The V and J ends lost 0 bases and 5 bases, in that order; junction bases with no gene match: 2. CDR3 length equals 16 residues. Germline CDR1 reads LNHNV; CDR2 reads YYDKDF (reference sequence).

This clone has a single count. The genes are TRBV7-6 and TRBJ2-5; TRBD1 matches 9 bases. Germline V gene sequence: CDR1 SGHVS, CDR2 FNYEAQ. The CDR3 runs 14 residues. V was pared by 5 bases and J by 2 bases, with 3 bases of the junction left unmatched. The CDR3 spells CASSLDRGQETQYF. The CDR3 DNA reads as TGTGCCAGCAGCCTAGACAGGGGGCAAGAGACCCAGTACTTC.

This sequence joins TRBV3-1 (or the pseudogene TRBV3-2) and TRBJ2-1; maybe TRBD2 (7 bases). Germline CDR1 LGHDT, CDR2 YNNKEL (reference sequence). The CDR3 covers 15 residues. Trimming pared 5 bases from V and 9 bases from J, leaving 20 bases between. The CDR3 region is CASSNGPQGRGEQFF. The CDR3, as DNA: TGTGCCAGCAGCAACGGACCCCAGGGGAGGGGTGAGCAGTTCTTC.

The V and J genes are TRBV6-5 and TRBJ2-7, with D uncertain. The germline CDR1 and CDR2 sequences are MNHEY and SVGAGI. V lost 0 bases and J lost 2, with 14 bases in between. The CDR3 is made up of 16 amino acids. This chain's CDR3 is CASSYSRPPNTYEQYF. The DNA for the CDR3 is TGTGCCAGCAGTTACTCGAGGCCCCCTAACACCTACGAGCAGTACTTC.

The table lists this clone with a few counts. The chain uses TRBV10-3 and TRBJ2-1; possibly TRBD1 for D (5 bases). Trimming cost V 3 bases and J 4 bases, with 10 bases left between them. The CDR3 loop spans 14 amino acids. CDR1 is ENHRY and CDR2 is SYGVKD in the germline V gene. The CDR3 reads CAISDMDKYNEQFF. DNA for the CDR3: TGTGCCATCAGTGATATGGACAAGTACAATGAGCAGTTCTTC.

The rearrangement uses TRBV29-1 and TRBJ2-4, with 9 bases identical to TRBD1. After removal of 6 bases from V and 6 bases from J, the junction contained 24 bases not matched to a gene. This CDR3 region has 19 residues. Germline lookup yields CDR1 SQVTM and CDR2 ANQGSEA. CDR3 DNA sequence: TGCAGCGTCGTCCGATCCGGGACAGGGACCCTAAACCTTAGAAACATTCAGTACTTC. Encoded protein: CSVVRSGTGTLNLRNIQYF.

V is TRBV24-1 and J is TRBJ2-1, with 8 nucleotides matching TRBD1. V lost 4 bases and J lost 9; bases outside the gene matches: 10. The CDR3 is 15 residues long. The germline gives CDR1 KGHDR, CDR2 SFDVKD. The chain's CDR3 is CATSETQTGEVEQFF. The CDR3 DNA reads TGTGCCACCAGTGAAACACAGACAGGGGAAGTTGAGCAGTTCTTC.

This clone was seen a few times. The V and J genes are TRBV4-2 and TRBJ1-4; tentative D call: TRBD1 (5 bases). Trimming took 5 bases from V and 3 from J, leaving 10 bases between them. The CDR3 runs 14 residues. CDR1 is LGHNA, CDR2 YNFKEQ, per germline. DNA of the CDR3: TGTGCCAGCAGCGACAGAGTCGCTAATGAAAAACTGTTTTTT. This sequence encodes CASSDRVANEKLFF.

This chain joins TRBV28 and TRBJ2-2; 15 bases are shared with TRBD2. J lost 2 bases, V lost 5 bases, and 6 bases had no gene match. The germline gives CDR1 MDHEN, CDR2 SYDVKM. The CDR3 has 18 residues. The CDR3: CASSRVGLAGGNTGELFF. In DNA, the CDR3 is TGTGCCAGCAGTCGCGTGGGACTAGCGGGGGGAAACACCGGGGAGCTGTTTTTT.

The genes are TRBV9 and TRBJ1-6; D is unclear. Germline V gives CDR1 SGDLS, CDR2 YYNGEE. The CDR3 loop spans 16 amino acids. V dropped 0 bases and J dropped 0 bases, with 7 bases sitting between them. The CDR3 protein is CASSVGWSSYNSPLHF. The CDR3 bases are TGTGCCAGCAGCGTAGGCTGGAGCTCCTATAATTCACCCCTCCACTTT.